The rows below give T cell receptor beta chains drawn from one sample of a study of response to subunit inactivated influenza vaccine. TCRdb ran MiXCR on the RT-PCR reads and lists one entry per CDR3 protein. The sample records about 830,000 distinct CDR3 sequences, approximately 17% being singletons. The sample here was PBMCs from blood, taken around 5 days after vaccination. All receptors come from a man between 50 and 59 years old who received an inactivated influenza vaccine. The conserved cysteine and the conserved F or W are not part of the CDR3 here. Fields, in order: J gene, V gene, CDR3 protein.

TRBJ2-3 TRBV9 ASSKPGTLPTDTQY
TRBJ2-7 TRBV28 ASSSFSSGSYEQY
TRBJ2-1 TRBV5-1 ASSLYGGYSNEQF
TRBJ2-3 TRBV29-1 SVVLTSGKPTDTQY
TRBJ1-3 TRBV28 ASNSRGASGNTIY
TRBJ2-3 TRBV10-3 AISNRGEATDTQY
TRBJ2-7 TRBV4-1 ASSRAVAYEQY
TRBJ2-7 TRBV20-1 SASARGSYEQY
TRBJ2-7 TRBV28 ASSLRQGRGPYEQY
TRBJ2-1 TRBV21-1 ASSKAGGTSSYNEQF
TRBJ2-3 TRBV7-6 ASRPHESSLVAQY
TRBJ1-3 TRBV10-1 ASTGDRSGNTIY
TRBJ2-7 TRBV7-9 ASSLLGEAHYEQY
TRBJ1-2 TRBV10-3 AISDTGDRKAYGYT
TRBJ2-3 TRBV24-1 ATSDGTATQY